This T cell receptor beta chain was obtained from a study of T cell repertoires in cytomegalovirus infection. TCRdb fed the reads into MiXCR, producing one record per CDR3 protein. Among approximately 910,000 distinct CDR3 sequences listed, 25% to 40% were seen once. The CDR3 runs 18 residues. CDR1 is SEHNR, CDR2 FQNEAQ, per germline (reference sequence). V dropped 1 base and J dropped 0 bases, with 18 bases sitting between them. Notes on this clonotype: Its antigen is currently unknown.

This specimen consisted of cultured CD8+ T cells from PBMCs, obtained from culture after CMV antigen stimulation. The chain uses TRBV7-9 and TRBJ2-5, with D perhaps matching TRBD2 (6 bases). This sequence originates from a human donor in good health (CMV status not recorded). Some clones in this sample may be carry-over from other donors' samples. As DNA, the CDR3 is TGTGCCAGCAGCTTAGGGCAGGGAGGCTTTCGGTACCAAGAGACCCAGTACTTC. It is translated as CASSLGQGGFRYQETQYF.